A selection of T cell receptor beta chains follows, all from one sample in a study of blood T cell repertoires in COVID-19. Data came from immunoSEQ multiplex PCR; TCRdb stores just in-frame clones and leaves some out. The data show hundreds of thousands of clones, with less than 85% seen just once and 3.6% held by the top ten. Sequences were obtained from peripheral blood. The source of these receptors is a woman of 80 years or more with acute or convalescent COVID-19. Each CDR3 is given with its conserved first and last residue. The D gene is left open where the match is weak. Not all rows give a size; the values are once, few, many and, for expanded clones, a class.

d_gene | j_gene | v_gene | abundance | CDR3aa | CDR3nt
TRBD2 | TRBJ2-1 | TRBV19 | . | CASSQRGGYNEQFF | TGTGCCAGTAGTCAACGGGGGGGTTACAATGAGCAGTTCTTC
. | TRBJ1-5 | TRBV3-1/TRBV3-2 | . | CASSQVHRAQPQHF | TGTGCCAGCAGCCAAGTGCACAGGGCCCAGCCCCAGCATTTT
. | TRBJ2-1 | TRBV7-2 | . | CASSYQISSYNEQFF | TGTGCCAGCAGCTATCAGATCAGCTCCTACAATGAGCAGTTCTTC
. | TRBJ1-6 | TRBV27 | few | CASSLGEGKNNSPLHF | TGTGCCAGCAGTTTAGGGGAGGGAAAGAATAATTCACCCCTCCACTTT
. | TRBJ1-5 | TRBV27 | . | CASSFRGNQPQHF | TGTGCCAGCAGTTTCCGGGGAAATCAGCCCCAGCATTTT
TRBD1 | TRBJ1-4 | TRBV5-6 | . | CASSKRTGVNEKLFF | TGTGCCAGCAGCAAGAGGACAGGGGTCAATGAAAAACTGTTTTTT
TRBD2 | TRBJ2-1 | TRBV6-5 | . | CASSYTGTSGNNEQFF | TGTGCCAGCAGTTACACCGGGACTAGCGGGAACAATGAGCAGTTCTTC
TRBD1 | TRBJ1-1 | TRBV7-8 | . | CASSGGQGGWAFF | TGTGCCAGCAGCGGAGGACAGGGGGGGTGGGCTTTCTTT
TRBD1 | TRBJ2-1 | TRBV7-2 | . | CASSFTGAPYNEQFF | TGTGCCAGCAGCTTCACAGGGGCTCCCTACAATGAGCAGTTCTTC
. | TRBJ1-1 | TRBV29-1 | once | CSVARGNTEAFF | TGCAGCGTTGCCAGGGGTAACACTGAAGCTTTCTTT
TRBD2 | TRBJ2-5 | TRBV4-3 | . | CASSPVGGGLVKGETQYF | TGCGCCAGCAGCCCTGTCGGGGGGGGTTTAGTAAAGGGCGAGACCCAGTACTTC
. | TRBJ1-5 | TRBV5-6 | . | CASSFGQGSQPQHF | TGTGCCAGCAGCTTTGGGCAGGGGAGCCAGCCCCAGCATTTT
. | TRBJ2-3 | TRBV19 | . | CASTDWRAADTQYF | TGTGCCAGTACGGACTGGAGGGCGGCAGATACGCAGTATTTT
. | TRBJ1-3 | TRBV7-2 | . | CASSLYSSGNTIYF | TGTGCCAGCAGCTTATATAGCTCTGGAAACACCATATATTTT
. | TRBJ1-1 | TRBV19 | . | CASTGGVTEAFF | TGTGCCAGTACGGGGGGCGTGACTGAAGCTTTCTTT
. | TRBJ1-1 | TRBV28 | . | CASSSNPQYTEAFF | TGTGCCAGCAGTTCCAACCCGCAGTACACTGAAGCTTTCTTT
TRBD1 | TRBJ2-7 | TRBV6-5 | . | CASSLRTGSYEQYF | TGTGCCAGCAGTCTGCGGACAGGATCCTACGAGCAGTACTTC
TRBD2 | TRBJ2-1 | TRBV11-3 | . | CASSSPETSGGSGSYNEQFF | TGTGCCAGCAGCTCCCCGGAGACTAGCGGGGGGTCGGGGTCGTACAATGAGCAGTTCTTC
. | TRBJ1-2 | TRBV19 | . | CASSIALGESGYGYTF | TGTGCCAGTAGTATAGCGCTCGGGGAGAGTGGGTATGGCTACACCTTC
. | TRBJ2-1 | TRBV3-1/TRBV3-2 | . | CASTLSGGNEQFF | TGTGCCAGCACCTTATCAGGGGGGAATGAGCAGTTCTTC
TRBD2 | TRBJ2-3 | TRBV7-9 | few | CASSPQTSGGMGTDTQYF | TGTGCCAGCAGCCCGCAGACTAGCGGGGGCATGGGGACAGATACGCAGTATTTT
. | TRBJ1-2 | TRBV6-7 | . | CASSYDPRRRYRKNYGYTF | TGTGCCAGCAGTTACGACCCACGCCGAAGATACAGGAAGAACTATGGCTACACCTTC
. | TRBJ2-1 | TRBV5-5 | . | CASSLGIGGHNEQFF | TGTGCCAGCAGCTTGGGGATCGGGGGGCACAATGAGCAGTTCTTC
. | TRBJ1-6 | TRBV28 | few | CASSLRGGIYNSPLHF | TGTGCCAGCAGTCTGCGAGGCGGTATCTATAATTCACCCCTCCACTTT
TRBD1 | TRBJ1-2 | TRBV6-6 | few | CASSGGQGGYTF | TGTGCCAGCAGTGGAGGACAGGGCGGCTACACCTTC